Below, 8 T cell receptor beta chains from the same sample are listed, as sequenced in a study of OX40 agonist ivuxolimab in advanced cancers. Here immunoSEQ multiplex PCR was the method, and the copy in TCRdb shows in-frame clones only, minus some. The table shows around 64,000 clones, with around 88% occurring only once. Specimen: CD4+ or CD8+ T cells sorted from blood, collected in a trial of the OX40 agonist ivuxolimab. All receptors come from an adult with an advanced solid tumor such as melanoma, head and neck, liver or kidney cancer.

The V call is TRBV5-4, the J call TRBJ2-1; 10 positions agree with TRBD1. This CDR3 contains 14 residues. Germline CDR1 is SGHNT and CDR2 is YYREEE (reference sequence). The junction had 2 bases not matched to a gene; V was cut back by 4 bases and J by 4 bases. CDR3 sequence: CASSGQGGYNEQFF. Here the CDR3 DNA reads TGTGCCAGCAGCGGACAGGGGGGTTACAATGAGCAGTTCTTC.

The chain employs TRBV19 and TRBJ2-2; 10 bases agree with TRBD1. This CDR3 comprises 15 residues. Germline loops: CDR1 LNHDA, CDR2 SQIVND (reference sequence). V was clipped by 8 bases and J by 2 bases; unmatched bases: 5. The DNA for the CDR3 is TGTGCCAGTGGGGACAGGGGAATCAACACCGGGGAGCTGTTTTTT. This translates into CASGDRGINTGELFF.

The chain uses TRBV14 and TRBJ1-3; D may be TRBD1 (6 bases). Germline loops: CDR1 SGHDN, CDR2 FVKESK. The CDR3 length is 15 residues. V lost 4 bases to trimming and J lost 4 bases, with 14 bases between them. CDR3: CASSPKGGLGNTIYF. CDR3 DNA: TGTGCCAGCAGCCCGAAGGGGGGCCTCGGAAACACCATATATTTT. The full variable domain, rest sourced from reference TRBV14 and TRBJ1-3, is EAGVTQFPSHSVIEKGQTVTLRCDPISGHDNLYWYRRVMGKEIKFLLHFVKESKQDESGMPNNRFLAERTGGTYSTLKVQPAELEDSGVYFCASSPKGGLGNTIYFGEGSWLTVV.

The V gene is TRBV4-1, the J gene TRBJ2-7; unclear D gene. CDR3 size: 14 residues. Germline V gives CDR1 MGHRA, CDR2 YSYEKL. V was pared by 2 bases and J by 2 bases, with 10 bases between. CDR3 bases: TGCGCCAGCAGCCAAAACGACGGAACCTACGAGCAGTACTTC. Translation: CASSQNDGTYEQYF.

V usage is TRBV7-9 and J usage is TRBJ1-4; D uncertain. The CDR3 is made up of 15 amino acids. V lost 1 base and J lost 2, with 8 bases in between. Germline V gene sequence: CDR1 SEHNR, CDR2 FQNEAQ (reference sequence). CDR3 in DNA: TGTGCCAGCAGCTTAGGAGGGTTCACTAATGAAAAACTGTTTTTT. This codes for CASSLGGFTNEKLFF.

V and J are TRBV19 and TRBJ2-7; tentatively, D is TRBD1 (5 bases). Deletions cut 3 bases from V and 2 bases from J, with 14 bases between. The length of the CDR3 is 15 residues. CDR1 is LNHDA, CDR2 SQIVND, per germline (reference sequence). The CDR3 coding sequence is TGTGCCAGTAGTATGGGCCAGGGAATAACCTACGAGCAGTACTTC. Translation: CASSMGQGITYEQYF.

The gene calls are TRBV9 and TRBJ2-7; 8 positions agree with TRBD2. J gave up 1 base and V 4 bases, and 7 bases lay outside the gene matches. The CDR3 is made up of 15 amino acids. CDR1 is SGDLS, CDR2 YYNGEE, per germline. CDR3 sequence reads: CASSPRGGHSYEQYF. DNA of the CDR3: TGTGCCAGCAGCCCTCGGGGGGGGCATTCCTACGAGCAGTACTTC.

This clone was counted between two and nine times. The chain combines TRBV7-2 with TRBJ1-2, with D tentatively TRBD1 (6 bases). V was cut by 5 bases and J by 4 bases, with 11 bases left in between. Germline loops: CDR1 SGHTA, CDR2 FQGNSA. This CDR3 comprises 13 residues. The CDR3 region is CASSPDRIYGYTF. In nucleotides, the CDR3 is TGTGCCAGCAGCCCCGACAGGATCTATGGCTACACCTTC. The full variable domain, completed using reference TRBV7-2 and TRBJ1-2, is GAGVSQSPSNKVTEKGKDVELRCDPISGHTALYWYRQSLGQGLEFLIYFQGNSAPDKSGLPSDRFSAERTGGSVSTLTIQRTQQEDSAVYLCASSPDRIYGYTFGSGTRLTVV.